What follows are 29 T cell receptor beta chains derived from one specimen sequenced in a study of OX40 agonist ivuxolimab in advanced cancers. Library prep was done by the immunoSEQ multiplex PCR assay. TCRdb holds this immuneACCESS table with in-frame rearrangements only. Some clones are missing; in checked studies, unresolved V genes explain under half, and the rest has no known cause. This sample is represented by fewer than 85,000 clones; 84% of them were singletons. Over 6% of the sample comes from the top ten. The source material was CD4+ or CD8+ T cells sorted from blood, sampled in a trial of the OX40 agonist ivuxolimab. The receptors shown here come from an adult with an advanced solid tumor such as melanoma, head and neck, liver or kidney cancer.

This chain uses TRBV4-1 with TRBJ1-5; no clear D. Germline V lookup: CDR1 MGHRA, CDR2 YSYEKL. Trimming removed 3 bases at V and 5 bases at J, with 11 bases between. The length of the CDR3 is 14 residues. In DNA, the CDR3 is TGCGCCAGCAGCCAGGGATTCGGGGATCAGCCCCAGCATTTT. Amino acids: CASSQGFGDQPQHF.

This clone was observed a few times. The rearrangement uses TRBV12-5 and TRBJ2-7; TRBD2 matches 7 bases. The V gene's germline CDR1 is LGHNT and CDR2 FRNRAP. The junction had 5 bases not matched to a gene; V was cut back by 0 bases and J by 0 bases. The CDR3 length is 16 residues. The CDR3 here is CASGLVAGDLSYEQYF. CDR3 nucleotides: TGTGCTAGTGGTTTGGTGGCGGGGGACCTCTCCTACGAGCAGTACTTC. Full variable domain (missing parts from reference TRBV12-5 and TRBJ2-7): DARVTQTPRHKVTEMGQEVTMRCQPILGHNTVFWYRQTMMQGLELLAYFRNRAPLDDSGMPKDRFSAEMPDATLATLKIQPSEPRDSAVYFCASGLVAGDLSYEQYFGPGTRLTVT.

This clone was recorded a few times. The chain combines TRBV7-2 with TRBJ2-1; TRBD2 agrees at 7 bases. CDR1 and CDR2 (germline): SGHTA, FQGNSA. V lost 6 bases, J lost 4 bases, and 12 bases stayed unmatched. The CDR3 length is 16 residues. CDR3: CASRSRASGNYNEQFF. The CDR3 DNA reads as TGTGCCAGCAGGTCAAGGGCTAGCGGAAATTACAATGAGCAGTTCTTC.

This chain joins TRBV2 and TRBJ2-2; 8 bases are shared with TRBD1. This CDR3 is built from 16 residues. V dropped 4 bases and J dropped 0; count of bases not matched to a gene: 4. CDR1 is SNHLY, CDR2 FYNNEI, per germline. The CDR3 is CASSGQGTANTGELFF. CDR3 nucleotide sequence: TGTGCCAGCAGTGGACAGGGGACTGCGAACACCGGGGAGCTGTTTTTT.

The gene calls are TRBV11-2 and TRBJ1-4; D not certain. The V end lost 5 bases, the J end lost 12 bases, and 16 bases lay between the germline ends. This CDR3 comprises 13 residues. The germline V gene has CDR1 SGHAT and CDR2 FQNNGV. The CDR3 loop reads CASSHGEGTELFF. CDR3 DNA: TGTGCCAGCAGCCACGGCGAGGGTACAGAACTGTTTTTT.

In DNA, the CDR3 is TGTGCCAGCAGCTTAACCGACACTGGAAACACCATATATTTT. As protein: CASSLTDTGNTIYF. V and J are TRBV7-9 and TRBJ1-3, with D unclear. The CDR3 length is 14 residues. Germline V lookup: CDR1 SEHNR, CDR2 FQNEAQ (reference sequence). With 2 bases removed from V and 2 bases from J, the gap between germline ends came to 7 bases.

This chain uses TRBV2 with TRBJ1-1, with TRBD1 identical over 7 bases. This CDR3 has 15 amino acids. Trimming removed 2 bases from V and 11 bases from J; junction bases left unmatched: 14. Germline CDR1 reads SNHLY; CDR2 reads FYNNEI. The CDR3, as DNA: TGTGCCAGCAGTGAAATACAGGGGCCAGGTTTAGGGGCTTTCTTT. It yields the protein CASSEIQGPGLGAFF.

Concerning this clone: Mismatch with germline at one junction end may stem from a read error. The chain recombines TRBV7-2 with TRBJ2-5; D remains unclear. The CDR3 is 13 amino acids. Germline V gene lookup returns CDR1 SGHTA and CDR2 FQGNSA. This CDR3 is CASSQDQRETQYF. Written as DNA, the CDR3 is TGCGCCAGCAGCCAAGACCAGCGAGAGACCCAGTACTTC.

The chain has TRBV14 and TRBJ2-2; the D gene is possibly TRBD1 (6 bases). The CDR3 covers 14 residues. The V gene's germline CDR1 is SGHDN and CDR2 FVKESK. Deletions cut 1 base from V and 8 bases from J, with 11 bases between. CDR3 DNA sequence: TGTGCCAGCAGCCAAGCAACAGGGTTAGGGGAGCTGTTTTTT. Its translation is CASSQATGLGELFF.

This CDR3 reads CASSLLAGNTEAFF. CDR3 in DNA: TGTGCCAGCAGCCTACTGGCAGGGAACACTGAAGCTTTCTTT. The chain uses TRBV7-9 and TRBJ1-1; D ambiguous. The V end was cut by 5 bases, the J end by 1 base, with 11 bases between. The CDR3 loop spans 14 amino acids. Germline V gene data show CDR1 as SEHNR and CDR2 as FQNEAQ (reference sequence).

The count of this clone is one. This chain links TRBV18 with TRBJ2-1, with 8 bases aligning to TRBD2. Per germline, CDR1 KGHSH and CDR2 LQKENI. V was clipped by 2 bases and J by 3 bases; unmatched bases: 3. This CDR3 is built from 15 residues. CDR3 DNA sequence: TGTGCCAGCTCACCAATAGCGGGAATCTACAATGAGCAGTTCTTC. Translation: CASSPIAGIYNEQFF. Full variable domain (remainder filled in from reference TRBV18 and TRBJ2-1): NAGVMQNPRHLVRRRGQEARLRCSPMKGHSHVYWYRQLPEEGLKFMVYLQKENIIDESGMPKERFSAEFPKEGPSILRIQQVVRGDSAAYFCASSPIAGIYNEQFFGPGTRLTVL.

The chain employs TRBV19 and TRBJ1-5; no definite D call. V lost 6 bases and J lost 6, with 12 bases in between. The CDR3 loop spans 13 amino acids. In germline, CDR1 is LNHDA, CDR2 SQIVND (reference sequence). CDR3 sequence: CASSRWGTQPQHF. The CDR3, as DNA: TGTGCCAGTAGCCGGTGGGGTACTCAGCCCCAGCATTTT.

This rearrangement joins TRBV29-1 to TRBJ2-1; D unclear. The CDR3 extends over 13 amino acids. Trimming stripped 4 bases from V and 2 bases from J, with 9 bases between. The germline V gene encodes CDR1 SQVTM and CDR2 ANQGSEA. The CDR3 DNA reads as TGCAGCGTTGCCGGGTCAGCCTACAATGAGCAGTTCTTC. It is translated as CSVAGSAYNEQFF.

The genes are TRBV4-2 and TRBJ2-7, with 8 bases aligning to TRBD2. The V and J ends lost 5 bases and 2 bases, in that order; junction bases with no gene match: 11. This CDR3 is built from 16 residues. From germline, CDR1 is LGHNA and CDR2 YNFKEQ. The CDR3 spells CASSASGGKKPYEQYF. The CDR3 nucleotides read TGTGCCAGCAGCGCCTCGGGGGGGAAAAAACCCTACGAGCAGTACTTC.

The genes are TRBV2 and TRBJ1-5; 7 bases are a match to TRBD1. Germline-derived CDR1 and CDR2 are SNHLY and FYNNEI. The V segment lost 6 bases and the J segment 4 bases; nucleotides outside the gene matches: 6. This CDR3 spans 14 amino acids. The CDR3 coding sequence is TGTGCCAGCAGGACGGGACAGAAAAATCAGCCCCAGCATTTT. Translated: CASRTGQKNQPQHF.

The chain is built from TRBV14 and TRBJ2-1; a weak D match, TRBD1 (5 bases). V was clipped by 5 bases and J by 2 bases, with 10 bases between them. This CDR3 has 14 amino acids. Germline lookup yields CDR1 SGHDN and CDR2 FVKESK. The CDR3 here is CASSARDPYNEQFF. CDR3 DNA: TGTGCCAGCAGCGCCAGGGATCCCTACAATGAGCAGTTCTTC.

V and J are TRBV6-5 and TRBJ2-7; 10 nucleotides align to TRBD1. CDR1 is MNHEY, CDR2 SVGAGI, per germline. The length of the CDR3 is 13 residues. The V segment lost 8 bases and the J segment 5 bases; nucleotides outside the gene matches: 6. The CDR3 bases are TGTGCCAGCGGGCGACAGGGGGCCGACGAGCAGTACTTC. It encodes CASGRQGADEQYF.

This clone was seen only a few times. CDR3 amino acids: CASSPQGRYEQYF. CDR3 DNA: TGTGCCAGCAGCCCGCAGGGGCGCTACGAGCAGTACTTC. J is TRBJ2-7 and V is TRBV7-6, with D perhaps matching TRBD1 (6 bases). The ends were cut back, 5 bases at V and 3 bases at J, with 11 bases in the middle. CDR1 and CDR2 from the germline V gene are SGHVS and FNYEAQ. The CDR3 has 13 amino acids.

The rearrangement uses TRBV15 and TRBJ2-3; maybe TRBD1 (6 bases). Trimming shortened V by 1 base and J by 4 bases, and 12 bases separated the two germline ends. Per the germline V gene, CDR1 is LNHNV and CDR2 is YYDKDF (reference sequence). This CDR3 comprises 15 residues. CDR3 DNA: TGTGCCACCAGCAGAGTACGACAGGTAGCAGATACGCAGTATTTT. It yields the protein CATSRVRQVADTQYF.

Points on this clone: Other DNA sequences in the sample encode the same CDR3. The CDR3 loop reads CASSYSGYRSNYGYTF. The CDR3 DNA sequence: TGTGCCAGCAGTTACTCCGGATATAGGTCAAACTATGGCTACACCTTC. The chain employs TRBV6-5 and TRBJ1-2; D is unresolved. In germline, CDR1 is MNHEY, CDR2 SVGAGI. The germline V and J ends were trimmed by 0 bases and 2 bases, with 13 bases remaining between them. CDR3 length: 16 residues.

V usage is TRBV4-3 and J usage is TRBJ2-7; TRBD2 aligns across 8 bases. Germline V lookup: CDR1 LGHNA, CDR2 YSLEER. Germline trimming cut 0 bases from V and 3 bases from J; bases unmatched to any gene: 4. CDR3 length: 15 residues. Here the CDR3 reads CASSQDSGDHYEQYF. The CDR3 region has the DNA TGCGCCAGCAGCCAAGATAGCGGGGACCACTACGAGCAGTACTTC.

In nucleotides, the CDR3 is TGTGCCAGCAGATTACAAGAGACCCAGTACTTC. As protein: CASRLQETQYF. The chain links TRBV11-3 to TRBJ2-5; D is uncertain. The V gene's germline CDR1 is SGHNT and CDR2 YENEEA. V dropped 6 bases and J dropped 2 bases, with 4 bases sitting between them. The CDR3 has 11 residues.

The chain is built from TRBV7-8 and TRBJ1-2; TRBD1 is a possible D gene (6 bases). The CDR3 loop spans 14 amino acids. Germline CDR1 is SGHVS and CDR2 is FQNEAQ. V lost 1 base and J lost 2, with 8 bases in between. CDR3 in amino acids: CASSLEGGNYGYTF. CDR3 DNA sequence: TGTGCCAGCAGCTTAGAGGGGGGGAACTATGGCTACACCTTC. Based on the CDR3 plus reference TRBV7-8 and TRBJ1-2, the full variable domain is GAGVSQSPRYKVAKRGQDVALRCDPISGHVSLFWYQQALGQGPEFLTYFQNEAQLDKSGLPSDRFFAERPEGSVSTLKIQRTQQEDSAVYLCASSLEGGNYGYTFGSGTRLTVV.

CDR3 in amino acids: CASSPRSQGNEQFF. CDR3 DNA: TGTGCCAGCTCACCACGCTCACAGGGAAATGAGCAGTTCTTC. This chain connects TRBV18 to TRBJ2-1, with a weak D call TRBD1 (6 bases). Trimming left V 1 base short and J 7 bases short, with 11 bases between. From germline, CDR1 is KGHSH and CDR2 LQKENI. The CDR3 spans 14 residues.

Here the CDR3 reads CASSLSWTDSNQPQHF. The CDR3 nucleotides are TGTGCCAGCAGTTTATCGTGGACAGATAGCAATCAGCCCCAGCATTTT. The genes are TRBV27 and TRBJ1-5; D might be TRBD1 (6 bases). Germline V lookup: CDR1 MNHEY, CDR2 SMNVEV (reference sequence). V lost 0 bases, J lost 0 bases, and 9 bases lay in between. This CDR3 is 16 amino acids long.

The V gene is TRBV14, the J gene TRBJ1-4; 9 bases agree with TRBD1. Germline assignment: CDR1 SGHDN and CDR2 FVKESK. The V gene end was trimmed by 2 bases and the J gene end by 8 bases; junction bases not matched to a gene: 9. The CDR3 is 16 residues long. DNA of the CDR3: TGTGCCAGCAGCCAATCCCGGGACAGGGTAGCGGAAAAACTGTTTTTT. Its protein is CASSQSRDRVAEKLFF.

The chain links TRBV19 to TRBJ1-1; D gene uncertain. CDR3 size: 15 residues. CDR1 is LNHDA, CDR2 SQIVND, per germline (reference sequence). Trimming left V 1 base short and J 2 bases short, with 11 bases between. The CDR3 bases are TGTGCCAGTAGTATAGGTCGCGGACTAAACACTGAAGCTTTCTTT. Protein sequence: CASSIGRGLNTEAFF.

Of note for this clone: A much bigger clone sits one base away, suggesting this may be a read error. The gene calls are TRBV6-4 and TRBJ2-2, with a weak D call TRBD2 (6 bases). The V and J ends lost 2 bases and 6 bases respectively, with 13 bases between them. Per germline, CDR1 MRHNA and CDR2 SNTAGT. The length of the CDR3 is 15 residues. In DNA form, the CDR3 reads TGTGCCAGCAGTGACGGACTAAGGGCGGCCGGGGAGCTGTTTTTT. Amino acid sequence: CASSDGLRAAGELFF.

The chain links TRBV5-1 to TRBJ2-7; TRBD2 matches at 8 bases. Trimming removed 4 bases from V and 6 bases from J; junction bases left unmatched: 6. Germline V gives CDR1 SGHRS, CDR2 YFSETQ. This CDR3 contains 13 residues. The CDR3 loop is CASSQGLVPEQYF. The CDR3 DNA sequence: TGCGCCAGCAGCCAGGGACTAGTTCCCGAGCAGTACTTC.